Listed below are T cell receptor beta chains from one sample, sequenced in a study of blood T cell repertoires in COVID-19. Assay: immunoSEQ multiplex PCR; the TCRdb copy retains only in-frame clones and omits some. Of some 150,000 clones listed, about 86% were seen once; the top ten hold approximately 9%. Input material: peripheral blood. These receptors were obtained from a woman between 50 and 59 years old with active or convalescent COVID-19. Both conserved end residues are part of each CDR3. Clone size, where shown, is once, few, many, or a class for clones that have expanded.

cdr3_aa: CASSRGRAEDTQYF
v_call: TRBV18
j_call: TRBJ2-3
clone_size: NA

cdr3_aa: CASSQDRSNTEAFF
v_call: TRBV3-1/TRBV3-2
j_call: TRBJ1-1
clone_size: NA

cdr3_aa: CASSVGAGNTGELFF
v_call: TRBV9
j_call: TRBJ2-2
clone_size: few

cdr3_aa: CASRSINYGYTF
v_call: TRBV28
j_call: TRBJ1-2
clone_size: NA

cdr3_aa: CASSLSAGTYEQYF
v_call: TRBV7-6
j_call: TRBJ2-7
clone_size: NA

cdr3_aa: CASSYSENEQYF
v_call: TRBV6-2/TRBV6-3
j_call: TRBJ2-7
clone_size: few

cdr3_aa: CASSFVFSSNQPQHF
v_call: TRBV28
j_call: TRBJ1-5
clone_size: NA

cdr3_aa: CASSPGNRAPNQPQHF
v_call: TRBV27
j_call: TRBJ1-5
clone_size: NA

cdr3_aa: CASSELNQASQYF
v_call: TRBV6-1
j_call: TRBJ2-5
clone_size: NA

cdr3_aa: CASIVQGERTEAFF
v_call: TRBV5-5
j_call: TRBJ1-1
clone_size: NA

cdr3_aa: CASSLEAGSNQPQHF
v_call: TRBV5-1
j_call: TRBJ1-5
clone_size: NA

cdr3_aa: CASSPTHTGDGSPLHF
v_call: TRBV18
j_call: TRBJ1-6
clone_size: NA

cdr3_aa: CAWRPTLAGINYEQYF
v_call: TRBV30
j_call: TRBJ2-7
clone_size: NA

cdr3_aa: CSVEWSSGGPTDTQYF
v_call: TRBV29-1
j_call: TRBJ2-3
clone_size: NA

cdr3_aa: CASSYSAGQREKLFF
v_call: TRBV6-6
j_call: TRBJ1-4
clone_size: NA

cdr3_aa: CASSKISVAFLSGNTIYF
v_call: TRBV21-1
j_call: TRBJ1-3
clone_size: NA

cdr3_aa: CASMTGTGNSPLHF
v_call: TRBV11-1
j_call: TRBJ1-6
clone_size: NA

cdr3_aa: CASSLAPGGGYGYTF
v_call: TRBV11-2
j_call: TRBJ1-2
clone_size: few

cdr3_aa: CASSYSWPQQGYEQYF
v_call: TRBV6-5
j_call: TRBJ2-7
clone_size: NA

cdr3_aa: CASSSRGGNSPLHF
v_call: TRBV27
j_call: TRBJ1-6
clone_size: NA

cdr3_aa: CAWSGTGAGGGYTF
v_call: TRBV30
j_call: TRBJ1-2
clone_size: once

cdr3_aa: CATSVGGGSYNEQFF
v_call: TRBV24-1
j_call: TRBJ2-1
clone_size: NA

cdr3_aa: CATSDPGGDEQFF
v_call: TRBV24-1
j_call: TRBJ2-1
clone_size: NA

cdr3_aa: CASTEASGFYEQYF
v_call: TRBV7-2
j_call: TRBJ2-7
clone_size: NA

cdr3_aa: CASSDWRGYSNQPQHF
v_call: TRBV6-1
j_call: TRBJ1-5
clone_size: NA

cdr3_aa: CASSYRGAVEAFF
v_call: TRBV6-5
j_call: TRBJ1-1
clone_size: NA

cdr3_aa: CSVEEYPTTANYGYTF
v_call: TRBV29-1
j_call: TRBJ1-2
clone_size: NA

cdr3_aa: CASRGLGSGANVLTF
v_call: TRBV28
j_call: TRBJ2-6
clone_size: few

cdr3_aa: CASSESRDSTNYGYTF
v_call: TRBV28
j_call: TRBJ1-2
clone_size: NA

cdr3_aa: CASSAAGLQYF
v_call: TRBV5-5
j_call: TRBJ2-7
clone_size: NA

cdr3_aa: CASSQPTGVRPYEQYF
v_call: TRBV16
j_call: TRBJ2-7
clone_size: NA

cdr3_aa: CASSPRDRVMNTEAFF
v_call: TRBV18
j_call: TRBJ1-1
clone_size: NA